The sequence of this T cell receptor (beta chain) was determined in a study of T cell repertoires in cytomegalovirus infection (dated by TCRdb to between 2018 and 2021). The study in broad terms: Donor HLA type was relevant to the analysis, because carriage of CMV infection together with the matching HLA type was indicated by public TCR beta signatures.

Looking up the germline V gene yields CDR1 SGHDT and CDR2 YYEEEE. Trimming takes 5 bases from V and 6 bases from J, and the germline ends sit 17 bases apart. Counted from cysteine to phenylalanine, this CDR3 has 14 amino acids. Left in the record is the CDR3 DNA by itself, 42 bases read in frame from the first base. Ten or more counts support this clonotype. Its antigen remains undetermined. Per-base qualities were not stored, and no clone one base away is much larger. Results the study describes overall, beyond this receptor: The ex vivo response was dominated by HLA-C-restricted CMV-specific TCR beta clonotypes, which also provided the single most frequent clonotype in two of eight donors. In both this cohort and an independent cohort of 352 donors, the cumulative frequency of public TCR beta family members distinguished carriers of CMV infection plus the relevant HLA type.

TCRdb records Illumina HiSeq 1500 as the sequencer. TCRdb cleaned the public reads at Q25 with fastp, built clones with MiXCR and kept in-frame beta chains. When rows share a CDR3 protein, they turn into one entry using the most common DNA and genes. A total of about 200,000 distinct CDR3 sequences appear in this sample, nearly 9.5% of them only once. The ten largest make up approximately 4.2% of the sample. The receptor chain draws on TRBV5-6 and TRBJ1-1; matching of 6 bases hints at TRBD1 as the D gene. This clonotype was sampled from a human donor in good health (CMV status not recorded). Some clones in this sample may be carry-over from other donors' samples. The sample taken for sequencing was PBMCs. The sequenced DNA is TGTGCCAGCAGTCAACAGGGTCGATTGGCTGAAGCTTTCTTT. This encodes CASSQQGRLAEAFF.